These T cell receptor beta chains were read from a single sample in a study of T cell responses to AZD1222 COVID-19 vaccine. The method was immunoSEQ multiplex PCR; TCRdb's version includes in-frame clones alone and lacks a portion of them. The sample has more than 100,000 clones, approximately 94% seen once. Sequences were derived from peripheral blood, sampled 28 days after the second AZD1222 dose. These receptors were taken from an adult who received the AZD1222 COVID-19 vaccine. The CDR3 runs from the conserved cysteine through the conserved F or W. Each record gives: CDR3 length, J gene, clone size, V gene, D gene, CDR3 protein, CDR3 DNA. The D gene is left open where the match is weak. A clone size is listed for some rows: how often the clone was seen (once, few, many), or a class if it is expanded.

15,TRBJ1-2,NA,TRBV11-2,TRBD1,CASSHYSGTDFGYTF,TGTGCCAGCAGCCATTACTCCGGGACAGATTTTGGCTACACCTTC
14,TRBJ2-7,once,TRBV7-2,TRBD2,CASSLGSGAYEQYF,TGTGCCAGCAGCTTAGGAAGCGGGGCCTACGAGCAGTACTTC
14,TRBJ1-1,once,TRBV28,NA,CASRTGLVNTEAFF,TGTGCCAGCAGAACGGGACTTGTGAACACTGAAGCTTTCTTT
14,TRBJ1-2,NA,TRBV4-3,TRBD1,CASSQTGQSYGYTF,TGCGCCAGCAGCCAGACGGGACAGAGCTATGGCTACACCTTC
13,TRBJ2-1,NA,TRBV19,NA,CASSIRQGYEQFF,TGTGCCAGTAGTATTCGCCAGGGTTATGAGCAGTTCTTC
13,TRBJ1-5,NA,TRBV7-3,NA,CASSLQENQPQHF,TGTGCCAGCAGCTTACAGGAAAATCAGCCCCAGCATTTT
12,TRBJ2-5,once,TRBV18,NA,CASSPDQETQYF,TGTGCCAGCTCACCAGATCAGGAGACCCAGTACTTC
19,TRBJ2-6,NA,TRBV10-3,NA,CAISESGGPTPAGANVLTF,TGTGCCATCAGTGAGTCGGGCGGACCTACCCCGGCCGGGGCCAACGTCCTGACTTTC
13,TRBJ2-3,NA,TRBV29-1,TRBD2,CSVERTSGDTQYF,TGCAGCGTTGAAAGGACTAGCGGCGATACGCAGTATTTT
14,TRBJ2-7,NA,TRBV12-5,TRBD1,CASGFRGGGHEQYF,TGTGCTAGTGGTTTTAGAGGGGGCGGCCACGAGCAGTACTTC
13,TRBJ2-1,NA,TRBV6-6,TRBD1,CASTRTGLGEQFF,TGTGCCAGCACCCGGACAGGGTTGGGTGAGCAGTTCTTC
15,TRBJ2-3,NA,TRBV5-1,TRBD1,CASSLGQGFTDTQYF,TGCGCCAGCAGCTTGGGACAGGGTTTCACAGATACGCAGTATTTT
16,TRBJ2-6,NA,TRBV19,NA,CASSIGGVSGANVLTF,TGTGCCAGTAGTATAGGGGGAGTATCTGGGGCCAACGTCCTGACTTTC
15,TRBJ2-1,NA,TRBV4-1,NA,CASSQDPRANREQFF,TGCGCCAGCAGCCAAGATCCCAGGGCTAATCGTGAGCAGTTCTTC
13,TRBJ1-2,NA,TRBV6-1,TRBD1,CASSFGTAYGYTF,TGTGCCAGCAGCTTCGGGACAGCATATGGCTACACCTTC
13,TRBJ2-7,NA,TRBV2,NA,CATYSGSSYEQYF,TGTGCCACCTACTCCGGGAGCTCCTACGAGCAGTACTTC
13,TRBJ2-3,NA,TRBV3-1/TRBV3-2,NA,CASETQGTDTQYF,TGTGCCAGCGAGACACAGGGCACAGATACGCAGTATTTT
15,TRBJ1-1,NA,TRBV5-4,TRBD1,CASSFYRGRDTEAFF,TGTGCCAGCAGCTTTTACAGGGGGCGCGACACTGAAGCTTTCTTT
16,TRBJ2-1,NA,TRBV5-6,TRBD2,CASSLAGGVNYNEQFF,TGTGCCAGCAGCTTGGCGGGGGGGGTAAACTATAATGAGCAGTTCTTC
11,TRBJ2-7,NA,TRBV20-1,NA,CSAWDHLEQYF,TGCAGTGCCTGGGACCATCTCGAGCAGTACTTC
13,TRBJ2-1,NA,TRBV6-5,TRBD1,CASRTGRYNEQFF,TGTGCCTCCCGGACAGGGAGGTACAATGAGCAGTTCTTC
11,TRBJ1-2,NA,TRBV30,NA,CAWSSAYGYTF,TGTGCCTGGAGTTCGGCCTATGGCTACACCTTC
16,TRBJ1-6,NA,TRBV9,NA,CASSADPGMGNSPLHF,TGTGCCAGCAGCGCTGATCCAGGGATGGGTAATTCACCCCTCCACTTT
14,TRBJ1-2,NA,TRBV5-1,NA,CASSTHSPNYGYTF,TGCGCCAGCAGCACCCACAGTCCTAACTATGGCTACACCTTC
14,TRBJ2-7,NA,TRBV6-5,TRBD2,CASSYGGRSYEQYF,TGTGCCAGCAGTTACGGCGGGAGGTCCTACGAGCAGTACTTC
15,TRBJ2-2,NA,TRBV7-2,NA,CASSQTISGGGELFF,TGTGCCAGCAGCCAGACTATCTCCGGAGGCGGGGAGCTGTTTTTT
16,TRBJ2-3,NA,TRBV10-3,TRBD2,CATELASGTSTDTQYF,TGTGCCACCGAGCTCGCTAGCGGGACTAGCACAGATACGCAGTATTTT
14,TRBJ2-2,NA,TRBV11-3,NA,CASSFQQGPGELFF,TGTGCCAGCAGCTTTCAACAGGGTCCCGGGGAGCTGTTTTTT
13,TRBJ1-5,NA,TRBV14,NA,CASSQDGDQPQHF,TGTGCCAGCAGCCAAGATGGAGACCAGCCCCAGCATTTT
15,TRBJ1-1,NA,TRBV5-6,TRBD1,CASSSGPGQYTEAFF,TGTGCCAGCAGCTCAGGTCCGGGACAGTACACTGAAGCTTTCTTT
18,TRBJ1-6,once,TRBV5-6,NA,CASSLVNLGRVNNSPLHF,TGTGCCAGCAGCTTGGTGAACTTGGGGCGGGTGAATAATTCACCCCTCCACTTT
17,TRBJ1-1,NA,TRBV9,TRBD1,CASSPIDRGRVNTEAFF,TGTGCCAGCAGCCCAATCGACAGGGGGCGAGTGAACACTGAAGCTTTCTTT
13,TRBJ2-7,NA,TRBV4-3,TRBD1,CASSQGRGHEQYF,TGCGCCAGCAGCCAAGGCAGGGGGCACGAGCAGTACTTC
12,TRBJ2-1,NA,TRBV20-1,NA,CSASLLAGEQFF,TGCAGTGCTAGTTTACTAGCAGGGGAGCAGTTCTTC
15,TRBJ2-1,NA,TRBV6-6,TRBD2,CASSSGTSGYNEQFF,TGTGCCAGCAGTTCTGGAACTAGCGGGTACAATGAGCAGTTCTTC
14,TRBJ2-1,NA,TRBV5-1,NA,CASSLALASNDQFF,TGCGCCAGCAGCTTGGCGTTAGCGAGCAATGATCAGTTCTTC
12,TRBJ2-3,NA,TRBV25-1,NA,CASSEATDTQYF,TGTGCCAGCAGTGAAGCAACAGATACGCAGTATTTT
15,TRBJ2-1,NA,TRBV4-1,TRBD1,CASSGYRGENDEQFF,TGCGCCAGCAGCGGATACAGGGGGGAAAATGATGAGCAGTTCTTC
14,TRBJ2-7,NA,TRBV18,NA,CASSPPAGSYEQYF,TGTGCCAGCTCACCACCGGCCGGTTCCTACGAGCAGTACTTC
15,TRBJ2-7,few,TRBV4-3,NA,CASSQVSGRTYEQYF,TGCGCCAGCAGCCAAGTCTCCGGGCGTACCTACGAGCAGTACTTC
14,TRBJ1-2,once,TRBV2,TRBD1,CASMRDRTSYGYTF,TGTGCCAGCATGAGGGACAGGACTAGCTATGGCTACACCTTC
16,TRBJ2-1,NA,TRBV5-1,NA,CASSPDGSASYNEQFF,TGCGCCAGCAGCCCGGACGGTAGCGCTAGCTACAATGAGCAGTTCTTC
15,TRBJ1-1,NA,TRBV5-1,TRBD1,CASSLYMTGGTEAFF,TGCGCCAGCAGCTTATATATGACAGGGGGCACTGAAGCTTTCTTT
17,TRBJ1-6,once,TRBV23-1,NA,CASSLIGGGGGNSPLHF,TGCGCCAGCAGCCTCATCGGGGGAGGGGGAGGAAATTCACCCCTCCACTTT
15,TRBJ1-2,once,TRBV5-6,TRBD1,CASSYGQGDKYGYTF,TGTGCCAGCAGCTATGGACAGGGCGATAAGTATGGCTACACCTTC
16,TRBJ1-4,NA,TRBV5-1,TRBD1,CASSPGTGTTNEKLFF,TGCGCCAGCAGCCCCGGGACAGGGACAACTAATGAAAAACTGTTTTTT
13,TRBJ1-2,NA,TRBV20-1,NA,CSASKGKVDGYTF,TGCAGTGCTAGTAAGGGGAAGGTGGATGGCTACACCTTC
14,TRBJ1-2,NA,TRBV5-6,NA,CASSLDSRIGGYTF,TGTGCCAGCAGCTTGGATAGCAGGATAGGTGGCTACACCTTC
15,TRBJ2-5,once,TRBV5-1,NA,CASSSHLGTQETQYF,TGCGCCAGCAGCTCCCATCTCGGGACCCAAGAGACCCAGTACTTC
13,TRBJ1-1,NA,TRBV3-1/TRBV3-2,TRBD1,CASSQRQGAAAFF,TGTGCCAGCAGCCAACGACAGGGCGCGGCGGCTTTCTTT
17,TRBJ2-5,NA,TRBV5-7,TRBD1,CASSNRPTGGRVKTQYF,TGTGCCAGCAGCAATCGACCAACAGGGGGCCGTGTCAAGACCCAGTACTTC
13,TRBJ2-7,NA,TRBV30,TRBD1,CAWRGQGDYEQYF,TGTGCCTGGAGGGGACAGGGGGACTACGAGCAGTACTTC
14,TRBJ2-2,NA,TRBV6-2/TRBV6-3,NA,CASCLVKRGGELFF,TGTGCCAGCTGCCTAGTTAAAAGGGGCGGGGAGCTGTTTTTT
17,TRBJ2-1,NA,TRBV18,TRBD2,CASSFPGTRFTYNEQFF,TGTGCCAGCTCATTCCCCGGGACTAGATTCACCTACAATGAGCAGTTCTTC
15,TRBJ2-7,NA,TRBV18,TRBD1,CASSLLPDRNYEQYF,TGTGCCAGCTCACTCCTTCCGGACAGGAACTACGAGCAGTACTTC
14,TRBJ1-1,few,TRBV7-8,TRBD1,CASSWTGGDTEAFF,TGTGCCAGCAGCTGGACAGGGGGGGACACTGAAGCTTTCTTT
15,TRBJ1-5,NA,TRBV28,NA,CASSFWQDSNQPQHF,TGTGCCAGCAGTTTCTGGCAGGATAGCAATCAGCCCCAGCATTTT
14,TRBJ2-3,once,TRBV3-1/TRBV3-2,NA,CASSLRRFTDTQYF,TGTGCCAGCAGCCTACGGCGGTTCACAGATACGCAGTATTTT
11,TRBJ2-2,NA,TRBV6-6,NA,CASQNTGELFF,TGTGCCAGCCAGAACACCGGGGAGCTGTTTTTT
16,TRBJ2-7,NA,TRBV5-4,TRBD2,CASSLGTGTSGGEQYF,TGTGCCAGCAGCTTGGGTACCGGGACTAGCGGAGGGGAGCAGTACTTC